This TCR beta chain was captured in a study of blood T cell repertoires in COVID-19. Study summary: Sources were T cells, B-cell-depleted T cells, or PBMCs; the material itself was cDNA or gDNA.

The protocol was immunoSEQ multiplex PCR, while the TCRdb copy is restricted to in-frame clones and leaves out a portion. The repertoire holds more than 300,000 clones, around 87% seen once, with 1.9% in the top ten. The CDR3 contains 13 residues. The V gene lost 8 bases and the J gene lost 4 bases, with 11 bases spanning the gap. From germline, CDR1 is SEHNR and CDR2 FQNEAQ (reference sequence). This sequence originates from a middle-aged man in a cohort exposed to, infected with or recovered from COVID-19 (not recorded which). The sample was PBMCs or T cells enriched from blood (not recorded which). The chain uses TRBV7-9 and TRBJ1-4, with TRBD1 as a possible D gene (5 bases). The CDR3 reads CASSRGFNEKLFF. The DNA of the CDR3 is TGTGCCAGCTCGCGGGGGTTTAATGAAAAACTGTTTTTT.